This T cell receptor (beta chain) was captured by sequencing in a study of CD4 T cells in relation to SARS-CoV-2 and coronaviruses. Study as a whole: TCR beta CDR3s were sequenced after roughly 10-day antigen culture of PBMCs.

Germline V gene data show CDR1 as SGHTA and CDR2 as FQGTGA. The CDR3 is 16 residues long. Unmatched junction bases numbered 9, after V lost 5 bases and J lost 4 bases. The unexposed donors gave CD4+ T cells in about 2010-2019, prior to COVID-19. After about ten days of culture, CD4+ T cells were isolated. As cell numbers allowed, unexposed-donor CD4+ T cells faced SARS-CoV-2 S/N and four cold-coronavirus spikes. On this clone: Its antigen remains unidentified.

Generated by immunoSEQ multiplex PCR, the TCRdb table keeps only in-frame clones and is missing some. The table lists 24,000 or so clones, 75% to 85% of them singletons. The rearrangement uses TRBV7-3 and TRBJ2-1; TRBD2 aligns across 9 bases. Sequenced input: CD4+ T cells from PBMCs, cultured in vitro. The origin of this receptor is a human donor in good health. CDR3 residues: CASSPGAGLAYNEQFF. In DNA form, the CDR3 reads TGTGCCAGCAGCCCGGGCGCGGGACTAGCATACAATGAGCAGTTCTTC.